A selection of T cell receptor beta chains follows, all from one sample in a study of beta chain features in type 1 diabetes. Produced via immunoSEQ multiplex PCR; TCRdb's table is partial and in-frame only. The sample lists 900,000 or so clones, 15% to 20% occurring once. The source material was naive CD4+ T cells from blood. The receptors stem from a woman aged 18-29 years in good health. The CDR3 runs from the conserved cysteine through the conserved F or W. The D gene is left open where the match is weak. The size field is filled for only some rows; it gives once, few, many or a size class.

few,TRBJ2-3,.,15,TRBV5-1,TGCGCCAGCAGCTTGGTGGGTACTAGCACAGATACGCAGTATTTT,CASSLVGTSTDTQYF
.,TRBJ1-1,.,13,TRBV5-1,TGCGCCAGCGCCGGACAGACGAACACTGAAGCTTTCTTT,CASAGQTNTEAFF
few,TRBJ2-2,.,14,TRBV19,TGTGCCAGTAGTGCCAGGGGGGGCACCGGGGAGCTGTTTTTT,CASSARGGTGELFF
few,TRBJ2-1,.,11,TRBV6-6,TGTGCCAGCAGGACCGCTCTTGAGCAGTTCTTC,CASRTALEQFF
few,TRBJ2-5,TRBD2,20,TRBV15,TGTGCCACCAGCAGAGATCGGGGAGGGGTTGGCGGGAGATTTGTCGGGATCCAGTACTTC,CATSRDRGGVGGRFVGIQYF
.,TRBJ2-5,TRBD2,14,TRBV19,TGTGCCAGCGGGGGGTCACCAGCCCGGGAGACCCAGTACTTC,CASGGSPARETQYF
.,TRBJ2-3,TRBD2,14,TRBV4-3,TGCGCCAGCAGCCAAGATCGCGGCGGGAGCCCGCAGTATTTT,CASSQDRGGSPQYF
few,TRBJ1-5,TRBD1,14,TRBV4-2,TGTGCCAGCAGCCATAGACAGGGCGGTCAGCCCCAGCATTTT,CASSHRQGGQPQHF
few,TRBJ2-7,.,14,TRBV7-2,TGTGCCAGCAGCTTAGTACGGGGAAATGGCGAGCAGTACTTC,CASSLVRGNGEQYF
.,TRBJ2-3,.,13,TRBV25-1,TGTGCCAGCAGTGAATATTTGCCAGATACGCAGTATTTT,CASSEYLPDTQYF
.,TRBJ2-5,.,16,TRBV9,TGTGCCAGCACTTTGGGTCCCGGCAGAAACCAAGAGACCCAGTACTTC,CASTLGPGRNQETQYF
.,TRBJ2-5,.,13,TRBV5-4,TGCGCCAGCAGCCAAGATCCCTTGGAGACCCAGTACTTC,CASSQDPLETQYF
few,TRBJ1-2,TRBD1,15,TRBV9,TGTGCCAGCAGCGTTCGGACAGGGGGTAGCTATGGCTACACCTTC,CASSVRTGGSYGYTF
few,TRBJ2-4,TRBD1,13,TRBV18,TGTGCCAGCTCACTGGGACAGATGAACATTCAGTACTTC,CASSLGQMNIQYF
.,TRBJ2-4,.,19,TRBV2,TGTGCCAGCAGTGAAGCCCACCCCCAACTAGTTCTAGCCAAAAACATTCAGTACTTC,CASSEAHPQLVLAKNIQYF
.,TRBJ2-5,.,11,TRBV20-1,TGCAGTGCTCACAGGGTTGAGACCCAGTACTTC,CSAHRVETQYF
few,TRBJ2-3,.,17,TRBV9,TGTGCCAGCAGCGCCGATTACGGGTCCGGGAGCACAGATACGCAGTATTTT,CASSADYGSGSTDTQYF
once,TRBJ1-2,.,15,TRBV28,TGTGCCAGCAGCCGAGACCCCGGGACTCGGTATGGCTACACCTTC,CASSRDPGTRYGYTF
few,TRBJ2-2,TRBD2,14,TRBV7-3,TGTGCCAGCAGCTCTAGCGGGAACACCGGGGAGCTGTTTTTT,CASSSSGNTGELFF
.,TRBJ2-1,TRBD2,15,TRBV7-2,TGTGCCAGCAGGAAGAGGACTAGCGACTACAATGAGCAGTTCTTC,CASRKRTSDYNEQFF
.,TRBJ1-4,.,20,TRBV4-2,TGTGCCAGCAGCCAAGAATGGGGGGGAGGTCTCCTCGCAACTAATGAAAAACTGTTTTTT,CASSQEWGGGLLATNEKLFF
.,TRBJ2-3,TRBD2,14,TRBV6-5,TGTGCCAGCATGGGTAGCGGGAGAGGAGATACGCAGTATTTT,CASMGSGRGDTQYF
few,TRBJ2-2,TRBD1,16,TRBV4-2,TGTGCCAGCAGCCAGAGACAGGGGGCGAACACCGGGGAGCTGTTTTTT,CASSQRQGANTGELFF
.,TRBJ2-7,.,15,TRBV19,TGTGCCAGTAGCAAAGCGGCGAGTCCCACCTACGAGCAGTACTTC,CASSKAASPTYEQYF
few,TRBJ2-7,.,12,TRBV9,TGTGCCAGCAGCGGTCTCGGGGACGAGCAGTACTTC,CASSGLGDEQYF
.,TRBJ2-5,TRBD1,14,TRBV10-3,TGTGCCATCAGAAAGGGACAGGGTGAAGAGACCCAGTACTTC,CAIRKGQGEETQYF
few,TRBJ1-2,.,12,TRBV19,TGTGCCAGTACCCGGACAGATTACGGCTACACCTTC,CASTRTDYGYTF
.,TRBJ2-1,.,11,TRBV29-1,TGCAGCGTTATCAGGGACAATGAGCAGTTCTTC,CSVIRDNEQFF
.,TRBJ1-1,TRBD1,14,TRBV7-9,TGTGCCAGCAGCTTAGACTCAGGGGGGACTGAAGCTTTCTTT,CASSLDSGGTEAFF
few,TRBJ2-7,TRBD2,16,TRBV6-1,TGTGCCAGCAGTGGGTACGGCGGCGGGAGGTCCGAGGAGCAGTACTTC,CASSGYGGGRSEEQYF
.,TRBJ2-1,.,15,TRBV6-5,TGTGCCAGCAGCGGACAGCGCCTTAGTTACAATGAGCAGTTCTTC,CASSGQRLSYNEQFF
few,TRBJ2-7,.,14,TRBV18,TGTGCCAGCTCACCACCTAGGGGAGTCTACGAGCAGTACTTC,CASSPPRGVYEQYF
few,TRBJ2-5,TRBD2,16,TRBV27,TGTGCCAGCAGTACGTCTAGCGGGAGGTACCAAGAGACCCAGTACTTC,CASSTSSGRYQETQYF
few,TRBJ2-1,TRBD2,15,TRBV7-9,TGTGCCAGCAGCTCCCCGACTAGCGGGAGTAATGAGCAGTTCTTC,CASSSPTSGSNEQFF
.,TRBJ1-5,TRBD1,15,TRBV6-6,TGTGCCAGCAGTTACCCCGGGACAGGGAATCAGCCCCAGCATTTT,CASSYPGTGNQPQHF
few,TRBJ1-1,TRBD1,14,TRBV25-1,TGTGCCAGCAGTGGGAGACAGGGGCTCACTGAAGCTTTCTTT,CASSGRQGLTEAFF
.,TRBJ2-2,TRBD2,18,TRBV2,TGTGCCAGCAGGGTCCGCAGCGGGGGTTTCGGGGTTACCGGGGAGCTGTTTTTT,CASRVRSGGFGVTGELFF
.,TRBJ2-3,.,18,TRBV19,TGTGCCAGTAGTATATTGGTCGGGGCAGCCCATAGCACAGATACGCAGTATTTT,CASSILVGAAHSTDTQYF
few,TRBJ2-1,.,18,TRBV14,TGTGCCAGCAGCCCTGGCTGGAGGCCGGGGAGCTCCTACAATGAGCAGTTCTTC,CASSPGWRPGSSYNEQFF
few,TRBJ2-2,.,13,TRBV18,TGTGCCAGCTCCCGATCGAACACCGGGGAGCTGTTTTTT,CASSRSNTGELFF
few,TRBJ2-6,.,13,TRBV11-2,TGTGCCAGCAGCTTGACGGGGGCCAACGTCCTGACTTTC,CASSLTGANVLTF
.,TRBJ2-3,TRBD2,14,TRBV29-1,TGCAGCGTTGTAGGGCTAGCGGGAGTTTTGGAGCAGTATTTT,CSVVGLAGVLEQYF
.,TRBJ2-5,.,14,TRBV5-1,TGCGCCAGCAGCCTCCTCCCGGGGACGGAGACCCAGTACTTC,CASSLLPGTETQYF
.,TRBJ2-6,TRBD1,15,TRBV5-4,TGTGCCAGCAGCTTCCAGGGGGCTGGGGCCAACGTCCTGACTTTC,CASSFQGAGANVLTF
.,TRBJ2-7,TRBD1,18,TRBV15,TGTGCCACCAGCAGTGGACAGGGGGGCTTGGCCAGGAACTACGAGCAGTACTTC,CATSSGQGGLARNYEQYF
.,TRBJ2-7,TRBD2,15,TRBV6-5,TGTGCCAGCGGAAAGGGGACTAGCCGAATCGACGAGCAGTACTTC,CASGKGTSRIDEQYF
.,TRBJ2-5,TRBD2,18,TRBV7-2,TGTGCCAGCAGCTTAGCACTAGCGGGACCCTTCCGCGGGGAGACCCAGTACTTC,CASSLALAGPFRGETQYF
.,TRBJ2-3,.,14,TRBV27,TGTGCCAGCAGAAGATCTCTAGCGCCGGATACGCAGTATTTT,CASRRSLAPDTQYF
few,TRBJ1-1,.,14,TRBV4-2,TGTGCCAGCAGCCTCTTAGGCACTAGCCCTGAAGCTTTCTTT,CASSLLGTSPEAFF
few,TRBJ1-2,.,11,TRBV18,TGTGCCAGTCGTACAGGTTATGGCTACACCTTC,CASRTGYGYTF
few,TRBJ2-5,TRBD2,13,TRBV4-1,TGCGCCAGCAGCCAAGGCGGGAGGGAGACCCAGTACTTC,CASSQGGRETQYF
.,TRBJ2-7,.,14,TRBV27,TGTGCCAGCAGCCCCCGTGGAGGGACCTACGAGCAGTACTTC,CASSPRGGTYEQYF
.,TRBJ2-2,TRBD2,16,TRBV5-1,TGCGCCAGCAGCGCCACTAGCGGGCAATACACCGGGGAGCTGTTTTTT,CASSATSGQYTGELFF